This record concerns one T cell receptor (beta chain) sequence. This entry belongs to a study of blood T cell repertoires in COVID-19. Study in general: Sources were T cells, B-cell-depleted T cells, or PBMCs; the material itself was cDNA or gDNA.

J gave up 1 base and V 5 bases, and 15 bases lay outside the gene matches. Germline V gives CDR1 SEHNR, CDR2 FQNEAQ (reference sequence). This CDR3 has 19 amino acids. Followed longitudinally, the Seattle patients had been enrolled during active infection. In the authors' workflow: Reference gene primer amplification gave estimated nucleated cell counts. TCRdb's table, derived via immunoSEQ multiplex PCR, lists solely in-frame clones and lacks some. The DNA was the basis for D and trimming; V, J and clone size are from that table. The table includes approximately 49,000 clones, under 90% detected once.

This chain connects TRBV7-9 to TRBJ2-3, with TRBD1 identical over 10 bases. Sequencing input: peripheral blood. The sequence was obtained from a woman older than 75 with COVID-19, enrolled during active disease. The CDR3 loop is CASSPVGTGDVSGTDTQYF. The DNA of the CDR3 is TGTGCCAGCAGCCCCGTCGGGACAGGGGACGTGTCGGGCACAGATACGCAGTATTTT.